This T cell receptor (beta chain) is drawn from a study of T cells in Graves' hyperthyroidism and ophthalmopathy (dated by TCRdb to the late 2010s). Background on the whole study: Peripheral blood was sampled at the time of initial diagnosis, prior to any treatment. Following sampling, methimazole starting at 30 mg daily was given to hyperthyroidism patients, and high-dose intravenous methylprednisolone was given to ophthalmopathy patients. In addition, the study compared T-cell repertoires in thyroid tissue and in blood from five to seven Graves' hyperthyroidism patients. The 75 to 100 discovery patients were randomly split 7:3 into training and test sets. To identify distinguishing TCR V-J signatures, a discovery cohort of around 98 patients was used, comprising 43 with Graves' ophthalmopathy and around 57 with stable Graves' hyperthyroidism. TCR Vbeta CDR3 sequencing of 120 to 150 peripheral blood samples (over 40 ophthalmopathy, some 75 hyperthyroidism and roughly 17 progressor patients) is reported in the paper. Whether ophthalmopathy could be predicted prospectively was tested in an independent validation cohort made up of under 20 hyperthyroidism patients plus 17 patients who later progressed to ophthalmopathy.

What the work shows at the level of the full study, not this receptor alone: No statistical method was used to set the sample size in advance, and investigators knew the group allocation. During validation, the model predicted progression to ophthalmopathy a median of approximately 6 months ahead of onset, with almost 71% sensitivity and 72.22% specificity. In cross-validation, a model built on a 13 V-J signature told ophthalmopathy apart from stable hyperthyroidism with approximately 90% sensitivity and roughly 81% specificity, and in testing the same model reached 80%/75%. Most expanded thyroid clonotypes (frequency above 0.001) were also found in blood, which suggests that blood repertoires may mirror thyroid immune responses.

TCR beta CDR3 regions were amplified from RNA transcripts. For the first round of RT-PCR on the TCR CDR3, the HTBI primer set was used together with the Qiagen OneStep RT-PCR kit. The libraries were constructed in a second round of multiplex PCR and then size-selected and purified. Paired-end sequencing of the libraries was performed with 100 bp reads on an Illumina HiSeq2000. The original methods were these. SOAPnuke was used to process the raw data, with reads discarded if the reads contained adapters or uncalled bases, had a mean Phred below 15, or lacked an exact constant-primer or identifier match. High-quality paired reads were merged with COPE v1.2.5, and unique nucleotide sequences were defined as clonotypes. Clonotypes were aligned to IMGT TRBV, TRBD and TRBJ reference segments using MiTCR v1.1. The analysis was restricted to V-J combinations with a frequency above 0.0001, which together covered about 99% of the repertoires. The TCS score was defined as the ratio of F50 (clonal expansion) to E x V (chaos), calculated using BLOSUM62-based TCRdist between CDR3 peptides within each V-J. Welch's t-statistics and random forest reduced roughly 530 V-J features to 10 to 15, which were used in a naive Bayes classifier (R e1071). Starting from the raw public reads, TCRdb applied fastp trimming at Q25, assembled clones with MiXCR and retained in-frame beta chains. CDR3 protein sequences are deduplicated, and each keeps its most common genes and DNA. The authors' filters were not applied to this entry. This sample comprises some 560,000 distinct CDR3 sequences, 15% to 18% of them detected only once. The ten largest clonotypes hold under 8% of the sample.

Stable Graves' hyperthyroidism was defined as the absence of progression to ophthalmopathy over 18 months of follow-up. Hyperthyroidism patients were newly diagnosed, had a disease duration of under 2 months, and were aged 18 to 65 years. Exclusion was applied to patients with uncontrolled infections, other autoimmune diseases, pregnancy or lactation. Clinical symptoms, serum thyroxine and TRAb, thyroid ultrasound, and orbital computed tomography formed the basis for the diagnoses. Ficoll-Paque density gradient centrifugation was used to isolate PBMCs from around 10 ml of fresh peripheral blood. Trizol reagent was used to extract total RNA, and RNA quality was then checked on an Agilent 2100 Bioanalyzer. The CDR3 runs 13 amino acids, cysteine and phenylalanine included. The entry retains the CDR3 DNA only, 39 bases that are in frame from base 1. Based on the germline V gene, the CDR1 and CDR2 sequences are MNHNS and SASEGT. V loses 6 bases, J loses 0 bases, and the germline ends lie 7 bases apart.

The table lists this clonotype with many counts. The target of this receptor is not known. Qualities for individual bases were not recorded, and no much larger clone is one base off. Sequencing input: blood. The receptor comes from a woman aged 25 to 45 with Graves' hyperthyroidism. The receptor chain draws on TRBV6-1 and TRBJ2-3, with the D segment possibly TRBD1 or TRBD2, each aligning over 5 bases. The DNA is TGTGCCAGCAGGAGGGACAGCACAGATACGCAGTATTTT. Its protein reads: CASRRDSTDTQYF.